The subject of this entry is one T cell receptor beta chain. Each CDR3 protein gets one entry in TCRdb, which reprocessed the 5' RACE reads and gives no DNA. This sample's table has hundreds of thousands of distinct CDR3 sequences. The data derive from a study of T cells expressing NK-cell markers. This CDR3 is built from 15 residues. The germline V gene has CDR1 MNHNS and CDR2 SASEGT. The chain employs TRBV6-1 and TRBJ2-1; TCRdb selects TRBD1, and the lack of DNA leaves this call unchecked. This receptor was obtained from a woman aged 18 to 75 in good health. The sample consisted of blood T cells: a sorted CD56 or NKG2C T cell subset, CD4+ or CD8+ T cells, or bulk PBMC T cells (not recorded which). The CDR3 loop is CASSQDRGIYNEQFF.